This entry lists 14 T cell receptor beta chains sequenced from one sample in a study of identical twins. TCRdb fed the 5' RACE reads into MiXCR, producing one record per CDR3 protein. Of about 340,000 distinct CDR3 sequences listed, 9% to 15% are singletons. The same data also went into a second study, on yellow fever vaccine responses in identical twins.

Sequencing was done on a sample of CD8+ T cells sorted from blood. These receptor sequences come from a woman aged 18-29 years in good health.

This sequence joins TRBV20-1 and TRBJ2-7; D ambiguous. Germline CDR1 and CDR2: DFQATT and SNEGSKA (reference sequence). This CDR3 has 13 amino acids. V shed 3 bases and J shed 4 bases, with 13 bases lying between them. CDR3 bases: TGCAGTGCTAGTCACGGATATACTTACGAGCAGTACTTC. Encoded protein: CSASHGYTYEQYF.

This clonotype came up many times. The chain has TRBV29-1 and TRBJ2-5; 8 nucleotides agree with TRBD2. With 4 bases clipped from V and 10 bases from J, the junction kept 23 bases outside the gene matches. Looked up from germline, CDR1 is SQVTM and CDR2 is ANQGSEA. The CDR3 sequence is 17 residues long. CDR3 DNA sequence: TGCAGCGTTGCCCTTCTTGCCAGCGGGGGAATAAGAGAAGACCAGTACTTC. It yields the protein CSVALLASGGIREDQYF.

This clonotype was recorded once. The CDR3 region has the DNA TGTGCCAGCAGCCCTCAAGGTAGGGGGAGCTCCTACAATGAGCAGTTCTTC. The encoded protein is CASSPQGRGSSYNEQFF. The V gene is TRBV7-9, the J gene TRBJ2-1; weak D call: TRBD1 (6 bases). Trimming took 5 bases from V and 0 from J, leaving 17 bases between them. Per the germline V gene, CDR1 is SEHNR and CDR2 is FQNEAQ (reference sequence). This CDR3 is 17 amino acids long.

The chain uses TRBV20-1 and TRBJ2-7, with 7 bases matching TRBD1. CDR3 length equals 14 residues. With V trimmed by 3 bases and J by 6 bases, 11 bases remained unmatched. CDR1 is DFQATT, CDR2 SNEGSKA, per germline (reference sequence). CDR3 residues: CSASRGRGRREQYF. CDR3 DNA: TGCAGTGCTAGTCGAGGAAGGGGGCGACGCGAGCAGTACTTC.

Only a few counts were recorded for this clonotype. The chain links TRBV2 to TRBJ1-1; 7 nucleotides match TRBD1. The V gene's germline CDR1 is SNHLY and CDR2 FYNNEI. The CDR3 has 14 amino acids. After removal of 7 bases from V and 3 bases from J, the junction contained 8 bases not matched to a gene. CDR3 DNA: TGTGCCAGCACCCGGGACAGTTGGGACACTGAAGCTTTCTTT. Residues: CASTRDSWDTEAFF.

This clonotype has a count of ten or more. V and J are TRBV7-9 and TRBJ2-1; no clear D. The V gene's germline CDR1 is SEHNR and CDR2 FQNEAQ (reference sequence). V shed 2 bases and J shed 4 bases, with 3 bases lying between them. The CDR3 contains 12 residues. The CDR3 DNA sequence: TGTGCCAGCAGCTTACAATACAATGAGCAGTTCTTC. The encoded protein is CASSLQYNEQFF.

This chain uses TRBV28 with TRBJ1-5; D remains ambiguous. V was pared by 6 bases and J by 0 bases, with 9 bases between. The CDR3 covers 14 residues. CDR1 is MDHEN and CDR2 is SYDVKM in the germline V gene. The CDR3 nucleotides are TGTGCCAGCAGCCGGAGATCTAGCAATCAGCCCCAGCATTTT. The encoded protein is CASSRRSSNQPQHF.

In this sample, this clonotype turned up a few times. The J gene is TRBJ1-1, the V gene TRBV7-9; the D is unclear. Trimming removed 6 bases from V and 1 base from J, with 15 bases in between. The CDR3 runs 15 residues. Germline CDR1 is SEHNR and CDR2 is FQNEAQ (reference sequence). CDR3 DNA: TGTGCCAGCAGGTTGAGGCGGCGCCGGAACACTGAAGCTTTCTTT. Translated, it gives CASRLRRRRNTEAFF.

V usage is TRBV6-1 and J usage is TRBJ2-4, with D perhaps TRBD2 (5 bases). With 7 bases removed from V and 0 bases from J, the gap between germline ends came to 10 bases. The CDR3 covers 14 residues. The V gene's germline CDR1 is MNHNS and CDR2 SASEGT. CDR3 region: CASTRTLAKNIQYF. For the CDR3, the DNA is TGTGCCAGCACCCGGACTCTAGCCAAAAACATTCAGTACTTC.

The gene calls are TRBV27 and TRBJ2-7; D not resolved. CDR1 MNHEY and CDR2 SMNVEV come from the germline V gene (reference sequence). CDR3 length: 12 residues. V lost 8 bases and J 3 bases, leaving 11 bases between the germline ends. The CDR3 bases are TGTGCCAGCGGTCCCACCCTCTACGAGCAGTACTTC. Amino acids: CASGPTLYEQYF.

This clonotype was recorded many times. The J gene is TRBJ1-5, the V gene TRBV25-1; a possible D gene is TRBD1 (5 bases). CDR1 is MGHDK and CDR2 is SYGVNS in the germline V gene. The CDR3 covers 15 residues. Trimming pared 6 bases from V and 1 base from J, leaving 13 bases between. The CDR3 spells CASSLRGESNQPQHF. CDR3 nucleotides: TGTGCCAGCAGCCTCCGGGGGGAAAGCAATCAGCCCCAGCATTTT.

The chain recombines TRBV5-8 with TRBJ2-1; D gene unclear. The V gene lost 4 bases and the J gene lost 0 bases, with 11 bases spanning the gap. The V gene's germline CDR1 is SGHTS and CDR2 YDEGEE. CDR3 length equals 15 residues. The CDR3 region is CASSEDLSSYNEQFF. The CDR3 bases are TGTGCCAGCAGCGAAGACTTAAGCTCCTACAATGAGCAGTTCTTC. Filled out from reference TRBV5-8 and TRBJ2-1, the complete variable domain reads EAGVTQSPTHLIKTRGQQATLRCSPISGHTSVYWYQQALGLGLQFLLWYDEGEERNRGNFPPRFSGRQFPNYSSELNVNALELEDSALYLCASSEDLSSYNEQFFGPGTRLTVL.

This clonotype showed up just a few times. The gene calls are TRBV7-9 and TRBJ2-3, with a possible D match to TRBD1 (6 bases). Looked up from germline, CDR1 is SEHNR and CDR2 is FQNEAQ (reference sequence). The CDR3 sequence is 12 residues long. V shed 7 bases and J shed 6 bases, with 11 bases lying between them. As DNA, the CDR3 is TGTGCCAGCACAGGGGTGGGGGATACGCAGTATTTT. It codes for CASTGVGDTQYF.

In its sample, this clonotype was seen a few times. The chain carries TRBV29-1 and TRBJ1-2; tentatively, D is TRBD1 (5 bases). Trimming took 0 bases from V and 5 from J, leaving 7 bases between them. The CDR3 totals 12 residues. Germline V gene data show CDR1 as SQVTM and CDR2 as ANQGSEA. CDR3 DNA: TGCAGCGTTGAAGAATCAGGGTATGGCTACACCTTC. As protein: CSVEESGYGYTF.